This paragraph covers one T cell receptor (beta chain) sequence. V dropped 2 bases and J dropped 0 bases, with 11 bases sitting between them. The length of the CDR3 is 16 residues. The germline gives CDR1 SGDLS, CDR2 YYNGEE. This entry belongs to a study of control samples from healthy donors and cancer patients. The method was immunoSEQ multiplex PCR; TCRdb's version includes in-frame clones alone and lacks a portion of them. The table shows 63,000 or so clones, with approximately 84% occurring only once. Sequencing used blood. The source is a man aged 50 or older in good health. The J gene is TRBJ2-2, the V gene TRBV9; maybe TRBD2 (5 bases). The CDR3 spells CASSVGWTANTGELFF. As DNA, the CDR3 is TGTGCCAGCAGCGTGGGCTGGACTGCGAACACCGGGGAGCTGTTTTTT.